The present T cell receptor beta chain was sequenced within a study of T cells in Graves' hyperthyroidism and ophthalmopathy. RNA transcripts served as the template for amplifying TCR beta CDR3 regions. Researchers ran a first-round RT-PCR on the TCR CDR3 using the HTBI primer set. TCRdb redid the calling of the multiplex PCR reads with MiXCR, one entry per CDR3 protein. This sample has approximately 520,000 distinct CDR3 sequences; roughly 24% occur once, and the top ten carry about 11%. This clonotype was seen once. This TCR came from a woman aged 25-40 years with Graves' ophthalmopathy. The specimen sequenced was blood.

The CDR3 reads CASGTTGELFF. The DNA for the CDR3 is TGTGCCAGCGGGACCACCGGGGAGCTGTTTTTT. The genes are TRBV27 and TRBJ2-2; either TRBD1 or TRBD2 may fit D (5 bases each). Trimming took off 8 bases at V and 4 bases at J, with 5 bases between the two ends. The length of the CDR3 is 11 residues. CDR1 and CDR2 (germline): MNHEY, SMNVEV (reference sequence).